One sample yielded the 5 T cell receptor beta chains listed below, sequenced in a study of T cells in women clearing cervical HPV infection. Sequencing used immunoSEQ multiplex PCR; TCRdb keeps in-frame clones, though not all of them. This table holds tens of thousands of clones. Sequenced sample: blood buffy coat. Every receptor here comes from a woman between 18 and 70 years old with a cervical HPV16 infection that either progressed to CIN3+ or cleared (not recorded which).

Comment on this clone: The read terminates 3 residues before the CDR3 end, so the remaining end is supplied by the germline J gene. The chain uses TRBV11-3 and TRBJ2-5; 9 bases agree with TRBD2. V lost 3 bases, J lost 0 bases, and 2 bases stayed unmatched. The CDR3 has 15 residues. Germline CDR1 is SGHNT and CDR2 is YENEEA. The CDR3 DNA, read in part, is TGTGCCAGCAGCTTCACTAGCGGGTACCAAGAGACC. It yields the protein CASSFTSGYQET. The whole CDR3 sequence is CASSFTSGYQETQYF.

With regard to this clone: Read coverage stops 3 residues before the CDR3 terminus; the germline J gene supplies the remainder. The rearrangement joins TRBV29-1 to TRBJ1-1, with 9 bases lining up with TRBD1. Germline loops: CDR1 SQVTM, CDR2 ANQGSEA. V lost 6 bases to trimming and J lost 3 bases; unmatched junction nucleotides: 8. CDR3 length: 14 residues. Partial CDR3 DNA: TGCAGCGTAACGGGACAGGGAAGGGACACTGAA. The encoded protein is CSVTGQGRDTE. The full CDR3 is CSVTGQGRDTEAFF.

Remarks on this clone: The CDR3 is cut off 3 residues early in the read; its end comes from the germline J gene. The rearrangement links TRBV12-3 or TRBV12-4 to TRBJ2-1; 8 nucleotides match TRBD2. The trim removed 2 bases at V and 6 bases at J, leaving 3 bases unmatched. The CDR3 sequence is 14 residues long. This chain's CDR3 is CASSLSSGGNEQFF. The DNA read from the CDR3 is TGTGCCAGCAGTTTATCGAGCGGGGGCAATGAG.

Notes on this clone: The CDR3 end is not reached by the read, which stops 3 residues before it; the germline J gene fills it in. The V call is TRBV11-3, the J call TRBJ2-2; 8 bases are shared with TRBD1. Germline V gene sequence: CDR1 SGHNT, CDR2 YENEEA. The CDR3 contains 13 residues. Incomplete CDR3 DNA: TGTGCCAGCTCGGGACAGGAAGGTGAAAAG. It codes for CASSGQEGEK. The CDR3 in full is CASSGQEGEKLFF.

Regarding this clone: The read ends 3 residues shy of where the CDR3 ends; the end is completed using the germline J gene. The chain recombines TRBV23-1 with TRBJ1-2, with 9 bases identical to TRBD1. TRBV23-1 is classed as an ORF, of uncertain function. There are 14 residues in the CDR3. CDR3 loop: CASSPQGQGKGYTF. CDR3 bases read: TGCGCCAGCAGTCCACAGGGACAGGGAAAGGGC.